Sequencing of this T cell receptor (beta chain) was carried out in a study of blood T cell repertoires in COVID-19. Overall study context: The samples span acute and convalescent COVID-19 from the United States, Italy and Spain. Sources were T cells, B-cell-depleted T cells, or PBMCs; the material itself was cDNA or gDNA.

V was pared by 2 bases and J by 3 bases, with 8 bases between. The CDR3 is 13 residues long. Using immunoSEQ multiplex PCR, the repertoire was profiled, and TCRdb retains in-frame clones only, with some absent. Found here are roughly 260,000 clones, roughly 85% of them singletons; the top ten hold roughly 3.1%. V and J are TRBV12-3 or TRBV12-4 and TRBJ2-7; D is uncertain. The sample was peripheral blood. The sequence came from a woman between 18 and 29 years old with acute or convalescent COVID-19. The CDR3 nucleotides are TGTGCCAGCAGTTTAAGCCCGGTCTACGAGCAGTACTTC. Translated, it gives CASSLSPVYEQYF.